These 2 T cell receptor beta chains were all obtained from the same sample, sequenced in a study of CD8 T cells in Susac syndrome (dated by TCRdb to the late 2010s). Receptor amplification or capture employed the immunoSEQ multiplex PCR assay. RNA was extracted with the RNeasy kit and roughly 0.45 to 1 ug was reverse transcribed using random hexamers. The raw public reads went through TCRdb reprocessing: fastp at Q25, MiXCR clone calling, in-frame beta chains kept. Duplicate CDR3 protein sequences are folded into a single record with the most common DNA and genes. This sample lists fewer than 350,000 distinct CDR3 sequences; about 91% were detected once. The ten largest account for 0.18% of the sample. The sequenced sample consisted of CD8+ T cells from PBMCs. Receptor source: a human donor with multiple sclerosis.

In its sample, this clonotype was seen once. The chain links TRBV28 to TRBJ2-7; the D gene is possibly TRBD1 (6 bases). CDR3 length: 12 amino acids. Germline V gene data show CDR1 as MDHEN and CDR2 as SYDVKM. With 6 bases removed from V and 6 bases from J, the gap between germline ends came to 12 bases. CDR3 nucleotide sequence: TGTGCCAGCAGCAACAGGGTCCGCGAGCAGTACTTC. Its translation is CASSNRVREQYF.

The J gene is TRBJ2-1, the V gene TRBV14; 13 positions match TRBD2. The V gene end was trimmed by 5 bases and the J gene end by 7 bases; junction bases not matched to a gene: 5. Germline CDR1 is SGHDN and CDR2 is FVKESK. CDR3 length: 15 residues. CDR3 sequence: CASSEGLAGTNEQFF. The CDR3 bases are TGTGCCAGCAGCGAGGGACTAGCGGGAACTAATGAGCAGTTCTTC.